Each of the 10 T cell receptor beta chains below was sequenced from the same sample in a study of blood T cell repertoires in COVID-19. Some clones are missing from TCRdb's copy, which holds only in-frame ones; the method was immunoSEQ multiplex PCR. Of 150,000 to 200,000 clones in the sample, 82% were seen once. The sequencing sample was made of peripheral blood. These receptor sequences come from a woman in her 40s with COVID-19, enrolled during active disease.

This chain joins TRBV18 and TRBJ2-5; the D gene is possibly TRBD1 (6 bases). The V gene lost 6 bases and the J gene lost 5 bases, with 16 bases spanning the gap. The germline V gene has CDR1 KGHSH and CDR2 LQKENI. The CDR3 is made up of 14 amino acids. The CDR3 reads CASSPDRTSETQYF. The DNA for the CDR3 is TGTGCCAGCTCCCCTGACAGGACCTCGGAGACCCAGTACTTC.

The rearrangement uses TRBV19 and TRBJ2-1; 11 bases align to TRBD1. Germline CDR1 and CDR2: LNHDA and SQIVND (reference sequence). V was pared by 6 bases and J by 9 bases, with 7 bases of the junction left unmatched. The CDR3 has 14 amino acids. The CDR3 sequence is CASRTRGQGGEQFF. The CDR3, as DNA: TGTGCCAGTAGGACCCGGGGACAGGGGGGTGAGCAGTTCTTC. Looking up the rest from reference TRBV19 and TRBJ2-1 gives the full variable domain: DGGITQSPKYLFRKEGQNVTLSCEQNLNHDAMYWYRQDPGQGLRLIYYSQIVNDFQKGDIAEGYSVSREKKESFPLTVTSAQKNPTAFYLCASRTRGQGGEQFFGPGTRLTVL.

The chain combines TRBV27 with TRBJ1-2; D is possibly TRBD1 (6 bases). The CDR3 covers 15 residues. With 5 bases removed from V and 6 bases from J, the gap between germline ends came to 19 bases. Germline values: CDR1 MNHEY, CDR2 SMNVEV (reference sequence). CDR3 sequence: CASSRVPTGRHGYTF. CDR3 in DNA: TGTGCCAGCAGTCGAGTCCCGACAGGTCGCCATGGCTACACCTTC.

The V and J genes are TRBV6-6 and TRBJ2-5; TRBD1 matches at 7 bases. The CDR3 runs 13 residues. From germline, CDR1 is MNHNY and CDR2 SVGAGI (reference sequence). J gave up 4 bases and V 2 bases, and 1 base lay outside the gene matches. The CDR3 protein is CASSYNRGETQYF. The DNA for the CDR3 is TGTGCCAGCAGTTACAACAGGGGAGAGACCCAGTACTTC.

CDR3 coding DNA: TGTGCCAGCAGTCGCGCGGCGGGAGCGGTCCCCTACGAGCAGTACTTC. Protein product: CASSRAAGAVPYEQYF. This sequence joins TRBV28 and TRBJ2-7, with 7 bases fitting TRBD2. Trimming took 5 bases from V and 2 from J; bases not matched to a gene: 12. Germline CDR1 MDHEN, CDR2 SYDVKM. This CDR3 spans 16 amino acids. The whole variable domain, remainder taken from reference TRBV28 and TRBJ2-7, is DVKVTQSSRYLVKRTGEKVFLECVQDMDHENMFWYRQDPGLGLRLIYFSYDVKMKEKGDIPEGYSVSREKKERFSLILESASTNQTSMYLCASSRAAGAVPYEQYFGPGTRLTVT.

The chain employs TRBV28 and TRBJ1-2; 7 bases are a match to TRBD1. The trim removed 8 bases at V and 3 bases at J, leaving 3 bases unmatched. This CDR3 is 12 amino acids long. In germline, CDR1 is MDHEN, CDR2 SYDVKM. In DNA, the CDR3 is TGTGCCAGCGGGGGGACAGACTATGGCTACACCTTC. Translating gives CASGGTDYGYTF.

J is TRBJ1-5 and V is TRBV19, with TRBD1 matching over 7 bases. Trimming took 0 bases from V and 9 from J; bases not matched to a gene: 8. The CDR3 extends over 15 amino acids. CDR1 is LNHDA, CDR2 SQIVND, per germline (reference sequence). CDR3 region: CASSIDRGPIWPQHF. CDR3 nucleotide sequence: TGTGCCAGTAGTATAGATAGGGGGCCTATTTGGCCCCAGCATTTT.

The chain couples TRBV5-1 to TRBJ2-2, with D tentatively TRBD2 (6 bases). This CDR3 comprises 14 residues. Trimming removed 0 bases from V and 6 bases from J, with 9 bases in between. Per the germline V gene, CDR1 is SGHRS and CDR2 is YFSETQ. CDR3 region: CASSLAWGAGELFF. The CDR3 DNA reads as TGCGCCAGCAGCTTGGCCTGGGGGGCCGGGGAGCTGTTTTTT.

V usage is TRBV2 and J usage is TRBJ1-1, with TRBD1 matching 9 bases. The V and J ends lost 6 bases and 4 bases, in that order; junction bases with no gene match: 9. This CDR3 has 15 residues. CDR1 SNHLY and CDR2 FYNNEI come from the germline V gene. CDR3 loop: CASRETGGLSTEAFF. The CDR3 DNA reads as TGTGCCAGCAGGGAGACAGGGGGTCTGAGCACTGAAGCTTTCTTT.

The count of this clone is one. V is TRBV19 and J is TRBJ1-1; possible D gene TRBD1, 6 bases. Germline lookup yields CDR1 LNHDA and CDR2 SQIVND (reference sequence). The CDR3 covers 14 residues. The V and J ends lost 6 bases and 8 bases respectively, with 19 bases between them. CDR3 DNA: TGTGCCAGTAGCGAACAGGGCCAGATGATGGAAGCTTTCTTT. Translation gives CASSEQGQMMEAFF.